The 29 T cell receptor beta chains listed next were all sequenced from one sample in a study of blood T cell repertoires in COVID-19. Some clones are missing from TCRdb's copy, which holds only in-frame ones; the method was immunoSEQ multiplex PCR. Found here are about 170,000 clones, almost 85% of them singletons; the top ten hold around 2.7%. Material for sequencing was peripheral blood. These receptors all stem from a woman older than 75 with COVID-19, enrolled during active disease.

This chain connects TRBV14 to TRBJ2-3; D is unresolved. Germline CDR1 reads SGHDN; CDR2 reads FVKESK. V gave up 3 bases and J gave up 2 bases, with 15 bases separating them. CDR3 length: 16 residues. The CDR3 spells CASSQWSGSYTDTQYF. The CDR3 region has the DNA TGTGCCAGCAGCCAGTGGTCTGGCTCTTACACAGATACGCAGTATTTT.

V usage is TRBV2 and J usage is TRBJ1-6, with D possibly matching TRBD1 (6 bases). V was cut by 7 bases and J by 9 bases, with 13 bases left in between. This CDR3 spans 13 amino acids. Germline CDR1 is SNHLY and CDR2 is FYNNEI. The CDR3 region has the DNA TGTGCCAGCACGATAGGGGGGGTTTCACCCCTCCACTTT. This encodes CASTIGGVSPLHF.

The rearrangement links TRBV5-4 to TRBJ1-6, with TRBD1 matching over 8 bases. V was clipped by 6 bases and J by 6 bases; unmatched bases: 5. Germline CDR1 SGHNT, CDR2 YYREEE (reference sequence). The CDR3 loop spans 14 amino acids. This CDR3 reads CASTLTGGNSPLHF. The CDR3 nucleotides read TGTGCCAGCACTTTAACAGGGGGTAATTCACCCCTCCACTTT.

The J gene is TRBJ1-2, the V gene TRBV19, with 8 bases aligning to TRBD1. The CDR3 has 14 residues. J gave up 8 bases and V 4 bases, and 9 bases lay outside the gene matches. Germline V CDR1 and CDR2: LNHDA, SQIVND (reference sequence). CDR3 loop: CASSTGQGRIGYTF. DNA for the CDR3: TGTGCCAGTAGTACCGGACAGGGTCGGATCGGCTACACCTTC. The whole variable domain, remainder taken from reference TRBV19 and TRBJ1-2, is DGGITQSPKYLFRKEGQNVTLSCEQNLNHDAMYWYRQDPGQGLRLIYYSQIVNDFQKGDIAEGYSVSREKKESFPLTVTSAQKNPTAFYLCASSTGQGRIGYTFGSGTRLTVV.

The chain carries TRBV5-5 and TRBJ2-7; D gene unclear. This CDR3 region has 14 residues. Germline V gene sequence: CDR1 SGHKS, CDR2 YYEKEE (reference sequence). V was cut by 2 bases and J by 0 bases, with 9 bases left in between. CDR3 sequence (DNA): TGTGCCAGCAGCTTTGGCAGGAACTCCTACGAGCAGTACTTC. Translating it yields CASSFGRNSYEQYF.

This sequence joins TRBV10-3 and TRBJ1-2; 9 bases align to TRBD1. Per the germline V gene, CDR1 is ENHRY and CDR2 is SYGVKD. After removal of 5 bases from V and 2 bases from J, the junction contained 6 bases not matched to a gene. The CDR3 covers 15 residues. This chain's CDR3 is CAISRDGTGNYGYTF. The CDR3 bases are TGTGCCATCAGTCGGGACGGGACAGGGAACTATGGCTACACCTTC.

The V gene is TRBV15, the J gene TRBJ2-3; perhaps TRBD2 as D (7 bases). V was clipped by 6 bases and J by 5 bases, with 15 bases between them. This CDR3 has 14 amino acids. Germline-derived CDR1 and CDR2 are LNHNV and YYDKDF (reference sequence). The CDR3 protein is CATRYGGPEDTQYF. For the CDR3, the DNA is TGTGCCACCAGATACGGGGGGCCGGAAGATACGCAGTATTTT.

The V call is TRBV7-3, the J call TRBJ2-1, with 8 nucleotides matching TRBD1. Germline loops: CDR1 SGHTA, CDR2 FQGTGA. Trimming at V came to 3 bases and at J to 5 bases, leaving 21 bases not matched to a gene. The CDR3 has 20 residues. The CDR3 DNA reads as TGTGCCAGCAGCTTGTTTGGGACAGGTGGTCCCCCATCACGTGACAATGAGCAGTTCTTC. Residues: CASSLFGTGGPPSRDNEQFF.

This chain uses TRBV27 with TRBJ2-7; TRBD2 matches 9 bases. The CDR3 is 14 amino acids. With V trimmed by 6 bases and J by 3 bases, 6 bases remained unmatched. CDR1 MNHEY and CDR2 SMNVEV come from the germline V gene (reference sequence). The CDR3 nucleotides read TGTGCCAGCAGACAGGCGGGGGGGGTCTACGAGCAGTACTTC. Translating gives CASRQAGGVYEQYF.

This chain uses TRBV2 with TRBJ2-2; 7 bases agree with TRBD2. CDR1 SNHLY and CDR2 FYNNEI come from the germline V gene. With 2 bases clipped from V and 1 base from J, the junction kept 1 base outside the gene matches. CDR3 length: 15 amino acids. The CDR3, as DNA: TGTGCCAGCAGTGAAATAGCGGGGAACACCGGGGAGCTGTTTTTT. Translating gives CASSEIAGNTGELFF.

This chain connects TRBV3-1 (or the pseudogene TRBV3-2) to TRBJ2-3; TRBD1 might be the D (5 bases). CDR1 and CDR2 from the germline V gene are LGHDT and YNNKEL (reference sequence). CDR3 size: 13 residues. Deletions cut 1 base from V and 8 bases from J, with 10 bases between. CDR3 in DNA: TGTGCCAGCAGCCAAGTCAGGGCTGGTACGCAGTATTTT. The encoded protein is CASSQVRAGTQYF.

The CDR3 DNA follows: TGTGCCAGCTCACCACCATCGGGGATCGGGGAGCTGTTTTTT. Protein: CASSPPSGIGELFF. The chain joins TRBV18 to TRBJ2-2, with a weak D call TRBD2 (5 bases). V lost 0 bases, J lost 7 bases, and 9 bases lay in between. Germline assignment: CDR1 KGHSH and CDR2 LQKENI. There are 14 residues in the CDR3.

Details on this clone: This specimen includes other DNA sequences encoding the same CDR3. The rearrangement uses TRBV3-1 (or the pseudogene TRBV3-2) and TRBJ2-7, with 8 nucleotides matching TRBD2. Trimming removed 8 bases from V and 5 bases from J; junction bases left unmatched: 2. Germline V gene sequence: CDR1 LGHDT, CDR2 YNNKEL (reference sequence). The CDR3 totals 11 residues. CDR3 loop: CASSGGDEQYF. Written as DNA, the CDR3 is TGTGCCAGCTCCGGGGGGGACGAGCAGTACTTC.

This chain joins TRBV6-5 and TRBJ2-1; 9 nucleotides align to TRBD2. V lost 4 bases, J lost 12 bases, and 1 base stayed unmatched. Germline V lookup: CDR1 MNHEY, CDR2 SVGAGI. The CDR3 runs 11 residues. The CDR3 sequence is CASSFSGRQFF. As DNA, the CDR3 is TGTGCCAGCAGTTTTAGCGGGAGGCAGTTCTTC.

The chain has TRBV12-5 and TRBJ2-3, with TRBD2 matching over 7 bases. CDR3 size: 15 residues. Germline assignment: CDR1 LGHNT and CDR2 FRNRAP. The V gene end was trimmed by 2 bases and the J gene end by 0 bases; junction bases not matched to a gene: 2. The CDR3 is CASGLRRGSTDTQYF. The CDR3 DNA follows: TGTGCTAGTGGTTTGAGGCGGGGGAGCACAGATACGCAGTATTTT.

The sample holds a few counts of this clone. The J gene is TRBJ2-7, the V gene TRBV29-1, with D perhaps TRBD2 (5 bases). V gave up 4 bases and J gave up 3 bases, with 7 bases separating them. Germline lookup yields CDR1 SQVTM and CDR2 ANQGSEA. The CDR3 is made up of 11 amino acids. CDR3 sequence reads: CSVARGYEQYF. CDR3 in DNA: TGCAGCGTTGCCCGGGGCTACGAGCAGTACTTC.

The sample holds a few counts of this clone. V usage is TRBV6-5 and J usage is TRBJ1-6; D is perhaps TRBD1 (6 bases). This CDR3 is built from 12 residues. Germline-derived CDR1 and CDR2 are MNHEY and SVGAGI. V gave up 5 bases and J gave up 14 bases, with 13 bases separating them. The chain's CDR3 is CASSLLGTSLHF. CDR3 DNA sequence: TGTGCCAGCAGTCTTCTGGGGACATCCCTCCACTTT.

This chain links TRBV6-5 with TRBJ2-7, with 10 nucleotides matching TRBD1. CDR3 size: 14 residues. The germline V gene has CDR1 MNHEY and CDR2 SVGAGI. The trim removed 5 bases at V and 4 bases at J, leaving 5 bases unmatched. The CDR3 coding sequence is TGTGCCAGCAGTATGACAGGGGGCAGGTACGAGCAGTACTTC. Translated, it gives CASSMTGGRYEQYF.

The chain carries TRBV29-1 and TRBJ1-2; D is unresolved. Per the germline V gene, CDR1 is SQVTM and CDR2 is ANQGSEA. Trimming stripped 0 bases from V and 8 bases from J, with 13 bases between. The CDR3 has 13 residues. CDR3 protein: CSVEDLGASGYTF. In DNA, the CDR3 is TGCAGCGTTGAAGATCTGGGAGCGAGCGGCTACACCTTC.

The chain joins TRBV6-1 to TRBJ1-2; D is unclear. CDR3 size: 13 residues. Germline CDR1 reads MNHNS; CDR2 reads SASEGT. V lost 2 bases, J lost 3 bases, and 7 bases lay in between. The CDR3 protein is CASSEIRDYGYTF. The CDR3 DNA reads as TGTGCCAGCAGTGAAATCCGGGACTATGGCTACACCTTC.

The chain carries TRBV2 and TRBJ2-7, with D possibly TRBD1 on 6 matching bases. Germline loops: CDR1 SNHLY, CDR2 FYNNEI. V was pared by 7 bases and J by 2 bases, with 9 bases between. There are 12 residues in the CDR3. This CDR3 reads CASIGQPYEQYF. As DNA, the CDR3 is TGTGCCAGCATCGGACAGCCCTACGAGCAGTACTTC.

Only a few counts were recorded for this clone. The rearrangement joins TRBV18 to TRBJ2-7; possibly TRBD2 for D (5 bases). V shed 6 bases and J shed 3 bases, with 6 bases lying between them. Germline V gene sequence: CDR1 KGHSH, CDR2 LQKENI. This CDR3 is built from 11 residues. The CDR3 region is CASSGDYEQYF. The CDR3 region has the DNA TGTGCCAGCTCGGGAGACTACGAGCAGTACTTC.

CDR3 region: CASKEGTLDNEQFF. CDR3 sequence (DNA): TGTGCCAGCAAGGAGGGTACCCTGGACAATGAGCAGTTCTTC. The V and J genes are TRBV3-1 (or the pseudogene TRBV3-2) and TRBJ2-1; the D gene is possibly TRBD2 (6 bases). The CDR3 covers 14 residues. Germline CDR1 LGHDT, CDR2 YNNKEL (reference sequence). The V gene lost 7 bases and the J gene lost 5 bases, with 15 bases spanning the gap.

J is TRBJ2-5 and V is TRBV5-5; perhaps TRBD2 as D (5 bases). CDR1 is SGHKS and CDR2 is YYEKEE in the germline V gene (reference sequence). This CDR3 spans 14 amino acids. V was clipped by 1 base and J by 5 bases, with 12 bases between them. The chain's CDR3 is CASSLFGPGETQYF. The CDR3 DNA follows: TGTGCCAGCAGCTTGTTCGGGCCGGGGGAGACCCAGTACTTC.

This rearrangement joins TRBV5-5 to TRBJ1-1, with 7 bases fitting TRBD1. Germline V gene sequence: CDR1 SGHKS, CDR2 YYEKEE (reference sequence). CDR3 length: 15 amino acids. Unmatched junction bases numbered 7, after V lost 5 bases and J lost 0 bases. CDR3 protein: CASRTQDRLNTEAFF. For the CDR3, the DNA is TGTGCCAGCAGGACTCAGGACAGGTTGAACACTGAAGCTTTCTTT.

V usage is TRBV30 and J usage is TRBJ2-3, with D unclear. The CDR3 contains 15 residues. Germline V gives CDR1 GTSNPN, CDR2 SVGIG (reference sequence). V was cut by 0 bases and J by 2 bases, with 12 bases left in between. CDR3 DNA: TGTGCCTGGAGTGTTAGTCTTACGAACACAGATACGCAGTATTTT. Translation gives CAWSVSLTNTDTQYF.

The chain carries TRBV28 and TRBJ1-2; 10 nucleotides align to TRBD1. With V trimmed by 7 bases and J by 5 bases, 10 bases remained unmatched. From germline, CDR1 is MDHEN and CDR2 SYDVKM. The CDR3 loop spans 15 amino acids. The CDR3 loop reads CASTSGTGDIYGYTF. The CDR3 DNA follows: TGTGCCAGCACGTCCGGGACAGGGGATATTTATGGCTACACCTTC.

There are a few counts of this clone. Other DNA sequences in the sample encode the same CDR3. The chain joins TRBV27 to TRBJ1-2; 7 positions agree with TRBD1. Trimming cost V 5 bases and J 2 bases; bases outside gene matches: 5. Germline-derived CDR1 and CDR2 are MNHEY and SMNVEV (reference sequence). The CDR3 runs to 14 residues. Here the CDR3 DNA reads TGTGCCAGCAGTCCGAGACAGGGAAACTATGGCTACACCTTC. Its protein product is CASSPRQGNYGYTF.

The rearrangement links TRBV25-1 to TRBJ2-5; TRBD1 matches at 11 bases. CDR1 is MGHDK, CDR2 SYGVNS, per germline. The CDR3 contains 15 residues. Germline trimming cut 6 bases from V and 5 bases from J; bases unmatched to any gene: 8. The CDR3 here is CASRPPGTGGETQYF. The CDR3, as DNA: TGTGCCAGCAGGCCTCCCGGGACAGGGGGGGAGACCCAGTACTTC. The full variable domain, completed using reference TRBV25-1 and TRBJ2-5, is EADIYQTPRYLVIGTGKKITLECSQTMGHDKMYWYQQDPGMELHLIHYSYGVNSTEKGDLSSESTVSRIRTEHFPLTLESARPSHTSQYLCASRPPGTGGETQYFGPGTRLLVL.